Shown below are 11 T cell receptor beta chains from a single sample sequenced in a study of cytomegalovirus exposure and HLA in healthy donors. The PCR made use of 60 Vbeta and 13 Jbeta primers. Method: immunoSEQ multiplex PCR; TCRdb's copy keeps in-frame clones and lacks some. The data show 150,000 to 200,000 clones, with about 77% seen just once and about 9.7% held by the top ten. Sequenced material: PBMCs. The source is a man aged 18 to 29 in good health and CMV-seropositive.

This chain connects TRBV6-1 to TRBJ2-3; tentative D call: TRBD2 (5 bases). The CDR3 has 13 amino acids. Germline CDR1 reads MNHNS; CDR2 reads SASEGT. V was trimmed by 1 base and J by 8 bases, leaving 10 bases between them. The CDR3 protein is CASSEGGVSTQYF. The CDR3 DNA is TGTGCCAGCAGTGAAGGGGGAGTTAGTACGCAGTATTTT.

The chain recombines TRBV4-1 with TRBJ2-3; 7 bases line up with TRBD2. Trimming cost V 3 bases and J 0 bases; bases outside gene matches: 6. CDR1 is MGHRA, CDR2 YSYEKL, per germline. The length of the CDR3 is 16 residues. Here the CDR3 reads CASSHIVGGSTDTQYF. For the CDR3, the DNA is TGCGCCAGCAGCCATATAGTGGGGGGGAGCACAGATACGCAGTATTTT.

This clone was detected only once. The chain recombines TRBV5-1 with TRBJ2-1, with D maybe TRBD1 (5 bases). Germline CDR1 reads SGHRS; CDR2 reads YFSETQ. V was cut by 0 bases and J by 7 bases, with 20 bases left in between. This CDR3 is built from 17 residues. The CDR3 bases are TGCGCCAGCAGCTTGGGGGCTGACAGCCGGTCGGTGAATGAGCAGTTCTTC. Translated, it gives CASSLGADSRSVNEQFF.

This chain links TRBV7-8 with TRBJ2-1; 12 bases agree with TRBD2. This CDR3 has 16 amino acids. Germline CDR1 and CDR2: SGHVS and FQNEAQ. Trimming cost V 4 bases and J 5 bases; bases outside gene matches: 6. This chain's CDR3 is CASSSGLAGMDNEQFF. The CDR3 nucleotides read TGTGCCAGCAGCTCTGGACTAGCGGGAATGGACAATGAGCAGTTCTTC.

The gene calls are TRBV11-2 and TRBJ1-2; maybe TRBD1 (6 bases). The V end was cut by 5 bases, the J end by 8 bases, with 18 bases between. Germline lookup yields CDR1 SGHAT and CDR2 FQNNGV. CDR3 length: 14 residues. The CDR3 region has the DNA TGTGCCAGCAGCGCGAGTCCGGGACACCGGGGCTACACCTTC. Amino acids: CASSASPGHRGYTF.

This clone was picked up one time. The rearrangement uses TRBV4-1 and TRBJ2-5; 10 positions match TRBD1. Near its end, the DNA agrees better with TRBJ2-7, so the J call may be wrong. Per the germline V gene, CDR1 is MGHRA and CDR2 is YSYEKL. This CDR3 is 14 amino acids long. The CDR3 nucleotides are TGCGCCAGTTCGAGACAGGGGGCTTCCTACGAGCAGTACTTC. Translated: CASSRQGASYEQYF.

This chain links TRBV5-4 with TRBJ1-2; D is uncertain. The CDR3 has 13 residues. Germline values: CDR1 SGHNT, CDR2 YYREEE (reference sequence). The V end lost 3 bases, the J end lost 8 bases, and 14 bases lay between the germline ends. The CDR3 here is CASSSPRHRGYTF. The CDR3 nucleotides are TGTGCCAGCAGCTCTCCCAGGCATCGGGGCTACACCTTC. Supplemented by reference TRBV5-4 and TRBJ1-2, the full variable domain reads ETGVTQSPTHLIKTRGQQVTLRCSSQSGHNTVSWYQQALGQGPQFIFQYYREEENGRGNFPPRFSGLQFPNYSSELNVNALELDDSALYLCASSSPRHRGYTFGSGTRLTVV.

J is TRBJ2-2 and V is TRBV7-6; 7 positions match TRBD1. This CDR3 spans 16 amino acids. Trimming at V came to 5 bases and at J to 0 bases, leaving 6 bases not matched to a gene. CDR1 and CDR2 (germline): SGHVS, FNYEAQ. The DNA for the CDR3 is TGTGCCAGCAGCCCGACCGGGACAGCGAACACCGGGGAGCTGTTTTTT. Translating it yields CASSPTGTANTGELFF. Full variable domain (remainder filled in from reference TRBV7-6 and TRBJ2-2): GAGVSQSPRYKVTKRGQDVALRCDPISGHVSLYWYRQALGQGPEFLTYFNYEAQQDKSGLPNDRFSAERPEGSISTLTIQRTEQRDSAMYRCASSPTGTANTGELFFGEGSRLTVL.

CDR3 nucleotides: TGTGCCAGCAGCCCCACTAGCGTTGACAATGAGCAGTTCTTC. Its protein is CASSPTSVDNEQFF. The rearrangement links TRBV7-3 to TRBJ2-1, with 7 bases aligning to TRBD2. The CDR3 is 14 residues long. V was clipped by 5 bases and J by 5 bases; unmatched bases: 6. Germline V CDR1 and CDR2: SGHTA, FQGTGA. Full variable domain (rest looked up from reference TRBV7-3 and TRBJ2-1): GAGVSQTPSNKVTEKGKYVELRCDPISGHTALYWYRQSLGQGPEFLIYFQGTGAADDSGLPNDRFFAVRPEGSVSTLKIQRTERGDSAVYLCASSPTSVDNEQFFGPGTRLTVL.

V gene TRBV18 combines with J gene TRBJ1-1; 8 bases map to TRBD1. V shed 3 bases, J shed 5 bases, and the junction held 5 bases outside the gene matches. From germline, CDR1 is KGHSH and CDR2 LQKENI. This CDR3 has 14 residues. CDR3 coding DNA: TGTGCCAGCTCACCTCAGGACAGGGTTACTGAAGCTTTCTTT. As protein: CASSPQDRVTEAFF.

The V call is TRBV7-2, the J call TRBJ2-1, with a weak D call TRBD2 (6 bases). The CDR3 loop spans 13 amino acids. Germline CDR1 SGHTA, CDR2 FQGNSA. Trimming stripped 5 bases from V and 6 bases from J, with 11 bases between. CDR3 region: CASSLGGGNEQFF. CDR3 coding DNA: TGTGCCAGCAGCCTTGGGGGAGGCAATGAGCAGTTCTTC.